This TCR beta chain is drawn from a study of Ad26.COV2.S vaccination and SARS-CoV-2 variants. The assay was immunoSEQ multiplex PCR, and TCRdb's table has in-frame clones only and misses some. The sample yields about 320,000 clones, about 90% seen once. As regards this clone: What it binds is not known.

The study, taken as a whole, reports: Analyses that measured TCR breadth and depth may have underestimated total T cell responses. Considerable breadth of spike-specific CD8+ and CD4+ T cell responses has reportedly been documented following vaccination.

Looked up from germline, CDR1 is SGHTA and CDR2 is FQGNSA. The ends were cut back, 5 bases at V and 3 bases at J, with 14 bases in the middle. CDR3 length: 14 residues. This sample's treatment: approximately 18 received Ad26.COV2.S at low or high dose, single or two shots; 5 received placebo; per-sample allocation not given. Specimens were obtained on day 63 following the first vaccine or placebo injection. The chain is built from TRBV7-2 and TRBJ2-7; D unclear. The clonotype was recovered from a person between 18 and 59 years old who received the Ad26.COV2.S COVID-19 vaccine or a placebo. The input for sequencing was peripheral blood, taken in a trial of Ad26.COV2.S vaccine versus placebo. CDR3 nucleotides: TGTGCCAGCAGCCAGGACCTTGACGTCTACGAGCAGTACTTC. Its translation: CASSQDLDVYEQYF.